The 26 T cell receptor beta chains below all came from one sample that was sequenced in a study of CD8+ T cells in alopecia areata. Once RNA had been extracted, it was reverse transcribed into cDNA to act as the sequencing template. Data came from immunoSEQ multiplex PCR; TCRdb stores just in-frame clones and leaves some out. The data contain a few hundred thousand clones, 60% of them singletons. The treatment denotes: oral pan-JAK inhibitor, 5-10 mg twice daily. The source material was CD4+ T cells sorted from blood, sampled around week 54, from a patient treated with tofacitinib. The receptors originated from a human donor with alopecia areata.

The rearrangement links TRBV6-5 to TRBJ2-5; the match to TRBD2 covers 8 bases. CDR1 is MNHEY, CDR2 SVGAGI, per germline. V dropped 5 bases and J dropped 6; count of bases not matched to a gene: 11. The CDR3 runs to 15 residues. CDR3 amino acids: CASSPGTSSIKTQYF. Here the CDR3 DNA reads TGTGCCAGCAGTCCCGGGACTAGTTCCATTAAGACCCAGTACTTC.

On this clone: The sample carries other DNA sequences with the same CDR3. The chain joins TRBV9 to TRBJ1-6; no clear D. The CDR3 extends over 15 amino acids. V lost 0 bases and J 7 bases, leaving 11 bases between the germline ends. In germline, CDR1 is SGDLS, CDR2 YYNGEE. CDR3 in amino acids: CASSVEGSYNSPLHF. The DNA of the CDR3 is TGTGCCAGCAGCGTAGAAGGGTCTTACAATTCACCCCTCCACTTT.

DNA of the CDR3: TGTGCCTGGAGTTTAGGGGCATTACGCAATCAGCCCCAGCATTTT. Translation: CAWSLGALRNQPQHF. The rearrangement uses TRBV30 and TRBJ1-5; D perhaps matches TRBD1 (5 bases). Germline V gene sequence: CDR1 GTSNPN, CDR2 SVGIG (reference sequence). Between the trimmed V and J ends, which lost 2 bases and 2 bases, there was a span of 13 bases. CDR3 length equals 15 residues.

This chain joins TRBV6-5 and TRBJ1-6, with a possible D match to TRBD1 (6 bases). The CDR3 has 15 amino acids. Germline CDR1 reads MNHEY; CDR2 reads SVGAGI. V lost 6 bases to trimming and J lost 5 bases, with 14 bases between them. The CDR3 spells CASSLPGHNNSPLHF. The CDR3 DNA follows: TGTGCCAGCAGCCTTCCGGGACACAATAATTCACCCCTCCACTTT.

The chain employs TRBV30 and TRBJ2-7; D is unclear. This CDR3 is built from 12 residues. Germline lookup yields CDR1 GTSNPN and CDR2 SVGIG (reference sequence). V shed 1 base and J shed 2 bases, with 6 bases lying between them. This CDR3 is CAWSENPYEQYF. CDR3 DNA sequence: TGTGCCTGGAGTGAAAATCCCTACGAGCAGTACTTC.

The gene calls are TRBV4-3 and TRBJ1-1; 7 bases line up with TRBD1. J was trimmed by 5 bases and V by 7 bases; bases with no gene match: 13. CDR1 is LGHNA, CDR2 YSLEER, per germline. CDR3 length: 15 residues. CDR3 loop: CASTQTAQGRTEAFF. The CDR3 DNA sequence: TGCGCCAGCACTCAAACGGCACAGGGGAGGACTGAAGCTTTCTTT.

The chain combines TRBV5-6 with TRBJ1-1; D is unclear. V lost 7 bases to trimming and J lost 0 bases, with 7 bases between them. The CDR3 is made up of 12 amino acids. The germline V gene has CDR1 SGHDT and CDR2 YYEEEE. In nucleotides, the CDR3 is TGTGCCAGCGAATACCTGAACACTGAAGCTTTCTTT. This sequence encodes CASEYLNTEAFF.

The rearrangement joins TRBV7-2 to TRBJ1-1; tentative D call: TRBD1 (6 bases). Germline lookup yields CDR1 SGHTA and CDR2 FQGNSA. The germline V and J ends were trimmed by 5 bases and 1 base, with 8 bases remaining between them. CDR3 length: 13 residues. CDR3 amino acids: CASSGQPNTEAFF. The DNA of the CDR3 is TGTGCCAGCAGCGGACAGCCGAACACTGAAGCTTTCTTT.

The genes are TRBV5-4 and TRBJ1-4; 9 nucleotides align to TRBD1. The V segment lost 4 bases and the J segment 8 bases; nucleotides outside the gene matches: 6. The germline CDR1 and CDR2 sequences are SGHNT and YYREEE (reference sequence). The CDR3 extends over 14 amino acids. CDR3 residues: CASSLGQGGEKLFF. The CDR3 nucleotides read TGTGCCAGCAGCCTGGGACAGGGCGGAGAAAAACTGTTTTTT.

The chain links TRBV6-5 to TRBJ2-1; a possible D gene is TRBD2 (7 bases). The V gene's germline CDR1 is MNHEY and CDR2 SVGAGI. The CDR3 sequence is 14 residues long. Trimming took off 6 bases at V and 10 bases at J, with 19 bases between the two ends. The CDR3 protein is CASSTSGGAREQFF. The CDR3 DNA sequence: TGTGCCAGCAGCACCTCTGGGGGGGCTCGCGAGCAGTTCTTC.

The chain employs TRBV7-2 and TRBJ2-1; 11 bases line up with TRBD2. The CDR3 length is 16 residues. Germline V CDR1 and CDR2: SGHTA, FQGNSA. The V gene end was trimmed by 5 bases and the J gene end by 4 bases; junction bases not matched to a gene: 7. CDR3 residues: CASSPGLAEIYNEQFF. DNA for the CDR3: TGTGCCAGCAGCCCGGGACTAGCGGAGATTTACAATGAGCAGTTCTTC.

This clone was seen only a few times. The rearrangement joins TRBV15 to TRBJ2-6; D gene uncertain. V dropped 1 base and J dropped 1 base, with 8 bases sitting between them. The CDR3 covers 16 residues. Germline V gives CDR1 LNHNV, CDR2 YYDKDF (reference sequence). Written as DNA, the CDR3 is TGTGCCACCAGCAGAGCTTCTACGTCTGGGGCCAACGTCCTGACTTTC. As protein: CATSRASTSGANVLTF.

The chain combines TRBV5-6 with TRBJ1-5, with D hard to call. The CDR3 spans 14 residues. The germline gives CDR1 SGHDT, CDR2 YYEEEE. V was pared by 1 base and J by 4 bases, with 9 bases between. The CDR3 region is CASSLYQINQPQHF. In nucleotides, the CDR3 is TGTGCCAGCAGCTTGTACCAGATTAATCAGCCCCAGCATTTT.

The V and J genes are TRBV5-1 and TRBJ2-5, with D unresolved. Germline lookup yields CDR1 SGHRS and CDR2 YFSETQ. V lost 5 bases and J lost 5, with 13 bases in between. CDR3 size: 13 residues. CDR3 DNA sequence: TGCGCCAGCAGTGGGTTTGCGTCGGAGACCCAGTACTTC. This translates into CASSGFASETQYF.

V gene TRBV27 combines with J gene TRBJ2-4; no reliable D call. This CDR3 has 14 amino acids. Trimming shortened V by 3 bases and J by 0 bases, and 6 bases separated the two germline ends. Germline V gene data show CDR1 as MNHEY and CDR2 as SMNVEV (reference sequence). This CDR3 is CASSLRTAKNIQYF. The CDR3, as DNA: TGTGCCAGCAGTTTGCGGACAGCCAAAAACATTCAGTACTTC.

This clone was seen a few times. The rearrangement uses TRBV12-5 and TRBJ1-3, with a weak D call TRBD1 (6 bases). V lost 5 bases and J lost 12, with 17 bases in between. Looked up from germline, CDR1 is LGHNT and CDR2 is FRNRAP. This CDR3 has 13 amino acids. CDR3: CASGPPRDIGIYF. The CDR3 DNA reads as TGTGCTAGTGGTCCACCCCGGGACATAGGCATATATTTT.

The chain links TRBV2 to TRBJ2-1; TRBD1 matches at 9 bases. V dropped 7 bases and J dropped 6; count of bases not matched to a gene: 4. The germline gives CDR1 SNHLY, CDR2 FYNNEI. The CDR3 is 13 residues long. The CDR3 DNA reads TGTGCCAGCAAGGGGGACAGGGTCAATGAGCAGTTCTTC. It codes for CASKGDRVNEQFF.

The chain has TRBV5-4 and TRBJ2-5; D might be TRBD1 (6 bases). From germline, CDR1 is SGHNT and CDR2 YYREEE (reference sequence). V was shortened by 2 bases and J by 2 bases, with 13 bases between the two germline ends. The CDR3 length is 15 residues. The CDR3 bases are TGTGCCAGCAGCTTCGGACAGTTTTCACAAGAGACCCAGTACTTC. This gives the protein CASSFGQFSQETQYF.

The V call is TRBV30, the J call TRBJ1-2; possible D gene TRBD1, 6 bases. Between the trimmed V and J ends, which lost 3 bases and 2 bases, there was a span of 13 bases. This CDR3 is built from 14 residues. Per the germline V gene, CDR1 is GTSNPN and CDR2 is SVGIG (reference sequence). CDR3 protein: CAWSARDRNYGYTF. Here the CDR3 DNA reads TGTGCCTGGAGCGCGAGAGACAGGAACTATGGCTACACCTTC. The full variable domain, rest sourced from reference TRBV30 and TRBJ1-2, is SQTIHQWPATLVQPVGSPLSLECTVEGTSNPNLYWYRQAAGRGLQLLFYSVGIGQISSEVPQNLSASRPQDRQFILSSKKLLLSDSGFYLCAWSARDRNYGYTFGSGTRLTVV.

V gene TRBV30 combines with J gene TRBJ1-1; D remains ambiguous. The CDR3 is 12 amino acids. With 1 base removed from V and 3 bases from J, the gap between germline ends came to 6 bases. CDR1 GTSNPN and CDR2 SVGIG come from the germline V gene (reference sequence). CDR3 nucleotides: TGTGCCTGGAGTGGGGAGCACACTGAAGCTTTCTTT. Translation gives CAWSGEHTEAFF.

Turning to this clone: Given a much more abundant clone one base away, this may be a read error. The V call is TRBV14, the J call TRBJ2-3; D not resolved. V was clipped by 4 bases and J by 3 bases, with 5 bases between them. Germline CDR1 SGHDN, CDR2 FVKESK. This CDR3 spans 12 amino acids. The CDR3 region is CASSPYTDTQYF. DNA of the CDR3: TGTGCCAGCAGCCCGTATACAGATACGCAGTATTTT.

This clone came up many times. Other nucleotide sequences from this sample produce the same CDR3. The V gene is TRBV7-2, the J gene TRBJ2-7, with 14 bases matching TRBD2. The junction had 6 bases not matched to a gene; V was cut back by 4 bases and J by 4 bases. This CDR3 contains 16 residues. Germline values: CDR1 SGHTA, CDR2 FQGNSA. CDR3 nucleotide sequence: TGTGCCAGCAGCTCAAGGACTAGCGGGGGGAGATACGAGCAGTACTTC. It codes for CASSSRTSGGRYEQYF.

The sample holds one count of this clone. The chain recombines TRBV15 with TRBJ2-3, with 7 nucleotides matching TRBD2. CDR3 length: 15 amino acids. Germline values: CDR1 LNHNV, CDR2 YYDKDF (reference sequence). V shed 5 bases and J 1 base; nucleotides not matched to a gene: 6. CDR3: CATSLGLAGTDTQYF. The CDR3 DNA reads TGTGCCACCAGCCTTGGGCTAGCGGGCACAGATACGCAGTATTTT. The whole variable domain, remainder taken from reference TRBV15 and TRBJ2-3, is DAMVIQNPRYQVTQFGKPVTLSCSQTLNHNVMYWYQQKSSQAPKLLFHYYDKDFNNEADTPDNFQSRRPNTSFCFLDIRSPGLGDTAMYLCATSLGLAGTDTQYFGPGTRLTVL.

The rearrangement joins TRBV15 to TRBJ2-3; D gene uncertain. Per germline, CDR1 LNHNV and CDR2 YYDKDF (reference sequence). The CDR3 loop spans 16 amino acids. The V and J ends lost 3 bases and 1 base respectively, with 14 bases between them. The CDR3 region has the DNA TGTGCCACCAGCAGGAGACGGATCCCCGGCACAGATACGCAGTATTTT. Translated, it gives CATSRRRIPGTDTQYF.

The chain joins TRBV5-1 to TRBJ2-2; no firm D call. The CDR3 covers 13 residues. V gave up 0 bases and J gave up 5 bases, with 5 bases separating them. Germline V gene data show CDR1 as SGHRS and CDR2 as YFSETQ. In DNA form, the CDR3 reads TGCGCCAGCAGCTTGGACGGGACCGGGGAGCTGTTTTTT. Translating it yields CASSLDGTGELFF. Together with reference TRBV5-1 and TRBJ2-2, the CDR3 gives the full variable domain: KAGVTQTPRYLIKTRGQQVTLSCSPISGHRSVSWYQQTPGQGLQFLFEYFSETQRNKGNFPGRFSGRQFSNSRSEMNVSTLELGDSALYLCASSLDGTGELFFGEGSRLTVL.

The V and J genes are TRBV30 and TRBJ2-2, with a tentative D call TRBD1 (6 bases). Germline assignment: CDR1 GTSNPN and CDR2 SVGIG (reference sequence). This CDR3 region has 13 residues. The germline V and J ends were trimmed by 3 bases and 7 bases, with 12 bases remaining between them. CDR3 loop: CAWSSSGDGELFF. In DNA form, the CDR3 reads TGTGCCTGGAGCTCGTCAGGGGACGGGGAGCTGTTTTTT.